The present TCR beta chain was sequenced within a study of blood T cell repertoires in COVID-19. Study context: Samples came from the United States, Italy and Spain, spanning acute and convalescent COVID-19. Sources were T cells, B-cell-depleted T cells, or PBMCs; the material itself was cDNA or gDNA.

The germline gives CDR1 LGHNA, CDR2 YSLEER. The CDR3 spans 15 residues. After removal of 4 bases from V and 7 bases from J, the junction contained 7 bases not matched to a gene. As handled by the study authors: Amplification of reference gene primers was used by the study to estimate nucleated cell counts. This table comes from immunoSEQ multiplex PCR, and its TCRdb copy is limited to in-frame clones, with some not included. V, J and clone size reflect that table, while D and trimming were determined from the DNA. The table includes roughly 290,000 clones, more than 70% detected once. This clone was recorded only once.

Sequences were obtained from peripheral blood. The chain recombines TRBV4-3 with TRBJ1-3; 10 positions match TRBD1. This clonotype originated in a woman in her fifties or sixties who had recovered from COVID-19. The CDR3 coding sequence is TGCGCCAGCAGCCCGGGGACAGGGGAAAGGAACACCATATATTTT. It yields the protein CASSPGTGERNTIYF.